The rows below give T cell receptor beta chains drawn from one sample of a study of T cells expressing NK-cell markers. TCRdb reprocessed the 5' RACE reads and stores each CDR3 protein as one record, lacking DNA. The listing records 5,500 to 8,500 distinct CDR3 sequences. Source material: blood T cells: a sorted CD56 or NKG2C T cell subset, CD4+ or CD8+ T cells, or bulk PBMC T cells (not recorded which). These receptor sequences come from a man aged 18-75 years in good health. The CDR3 runs from the conserved cysteine through the conserved F or W. The size field is filled for only some rows; it gives once, few, many or a size class.

j_call	v_call	clone_size	cdr3_aa
TRBJ2-7	TRBV4-2	-	CASSQETGPYEQYF
TRBJ1-4	TRBV3-1	-	CASSFRRDNEKLFF
TRBJ1-1	TRBV21-1	-	CASSKDGTGSELPCDTEAFF
TRBJ2-4	TRBV3-1	-	CASSPLRGSKNIQYF
TRBJ2-7	TRBV20-1	-	CSARLSDFEQYF
TRBJ2-2	TRBV9	-	CASSVDRVANTGELFF
TRBJ1-2	TRBV19	-	CASSIEANYGYTF
TRBJ1-2	TRBV20-1	-	CSARDRVSYGYTF
TRBJ1-1	TRBV4-1	-	CASSQPRPGAITMNTEAFF
TRBJ2-7	TRBV19	-	CASSFGGNYEQYF
TRBJ2-5	TRBV5-1	-	CASSSGLAGLGTQYF
TRBJ2-3	TRBV6-1	-	CASSEEGAGGRSRYF
TRBJ2-7	TRBV4-2	-	CASSAAGTGDPNEQYF
TRBJ1-2	TRBV3-1	-	CASSQTIGPSYGYTF
TRBJ2-1	TRBV6-5	medium-sized	CASSPWRGTYNEQFF
TRBJ2-3	TRBV11-2	-	CASSTGPSTDTQYF
TRBJ2-2	TRBV25-1	-	CASRKMNTGELFF
TRBJ2-1	TRBV4-1	-	CASSQDFPLGNEQFF
TRBJ2-3	TRBV6-1	-	CASSPLGPTLGDTQYF
TRBJ2-3	TRBV6-1	-	CASSEFGGQGADTQYF
TRBJ2-7	TRBV20-1	-	CSASRLAETSYEQYF
TRBJ2-1	TRBV2	-	CASWGSGGHYNEQFF
TRBJ2-2	TRBV24-1	-	CATTDRDTGELFF
TRBJ1-1	TRBV2	-	CASSFRMGGTEAFF
TRBJ2-3	TRBV2	-	CASMSQGASTDTQYF
TRBJ1-2	TRBV20-1	-	CSATGGAPNYGYTF
TRBJ2-7	TRBV19	-	CASSTQEGDIDEQYF
TRBJ2-3	TRBV20-1	-	CSARGDGGTLTDTQYF
TRBJ2-1	TRBV20-1	large	CSARYPGGRINEQFF
TRBJ2-7	TRBV28	-	CAARPGQASYEQYF
TRBJ2-2	TRBV28	-	CASSPGQVENTGELFF
TRBJ1-5	TRBV15	-	CATSREGQPTQPQHF
TRBJ2-7	TRBV12-3/TRBV12-4	-	CASRMTASSYEQYF
TRBJ2-3	TRBV2	-	CASSEDLGRNTQYF
TRBJ2-1	TRBV6-1	-	CASSAVYLQGWNEQFF
TRBJ2-3	TRBV12-3/TRBV12-4	-	CASSLVTGGLAGFTDTQYF
TRBJ2-7	TRBV3-1	-	CASSSNLSGEQYF
TRBJ1-6	TRBV5-1	-	CASSLEANNSPLHF
TRBJ1-1	TRBV2	-	CASRGAPVGNTEAFF
TRBJ2-1	TRBV29-1	-	CSAASGDGDEQFF
TRBJ2-1	TRBV12-3/TRBV12-4	-	CASTATSGGAIEQFF
TRBJ2-7	TRBV6-1	-	CASRQRGQGYEQYF